This T cell receptor (beta chain) was retrieved from a study of shared clonotypes between healthy human individuals. TCRdb's table, derived via immunoSEQ multiplex PCR, lists solely in-frame clones and lacks some. The table includes hundreds of thousands of clones, approximately 79% detected once. Germline V gives CDR1 SGHTA, CDR2 FQGTGA. The CDR3 contains 10 residues. The chain carries TRBV7-3 and TRBJ2-3; D ambiguous. Specimen: memory CD4+ T cells sorted from blood. The sample's subset: CD45RA-negative fraction. The origin of this receptor is a young woman in good health. CDR3 sequence reads: CDTRTDTQYF. In nucleotides, the CDR3 is TGTGACACACGCACAGATACGCAGTATTTT. Supplemented by reference TRBV7-3 and TRBJ2-3, the full variable domain reads GAGVSQTPSNKVTEKGKYVELRCDPISGHTALYWYRQSLGQGPEFLIYFQGTGAADDSGLPNDRFFAVRPEGSVSTLKIQRTERGDSAVYLCDTRTDTQYFGPGTRLTVL.